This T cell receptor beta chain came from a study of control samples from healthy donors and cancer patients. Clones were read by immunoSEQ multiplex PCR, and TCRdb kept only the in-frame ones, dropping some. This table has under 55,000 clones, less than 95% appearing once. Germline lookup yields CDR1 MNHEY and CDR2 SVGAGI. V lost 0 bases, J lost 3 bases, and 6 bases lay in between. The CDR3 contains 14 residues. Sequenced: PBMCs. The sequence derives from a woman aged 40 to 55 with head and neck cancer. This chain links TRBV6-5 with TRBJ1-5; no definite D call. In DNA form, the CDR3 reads TGTGCCAGCAGTTACTCGGGGTCCAATCAGCCCCAGCATTTT. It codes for CASSYSGSNQPQHF.